This passage covers 16 T cell receptor beta chains from one sample sequenced in a study of tumor-infiltrating lymphocytes in primary liver carcinoma. A primer matching the constant region was used to make TCR beta cDNA from approximately 500 ng of total RNA. It was through three nested multiplex PCR rounds of slightly modified ARM-PCR that TCR beta libraries arose. PCR rounds one and two used TRBV1-TRBV30 forward primers with a C-beta reverse primer for around 11 cycles each. TCRdb called the multiplex PCR reads again in MiXCR, with one record for every CDR3 protein. Among 95,000 to 100,000 distinct CDR3 sequences listed, about 67% were seen once. Co-extracted RNA and DNA came from approximately 20-30 mg of unsorted bulk tissue. The sequenced sample consisted of liver tumor tissue from sampling region 2. Regarding subset: tumor region T2, inferior pole. These receptors all stem from a woman aged 55 to 70 with primary liver carcinoma and hepatitis B virus infection.

In regard to this clonotype: One junction end disagrees with the germline gene, perhaps due to a read error. The chain carries TRBV2 and TRBJ2-7, with 7 positions matching TRBD2. The CDR3 extends over 13 amino acids. In germline, CDR1 is SNHLY, CDR2 FYNNEI. The CDR3 is CASSDGGVYGQYF. CDR3 in DNA: TGTGCCAGCAGTGATGGGGGGGTATACGGGCAGTACTTC.

A word on this clonotype: This may be a read error: a much more frequent sequence differs by one nucleotide. The chain combines TRBV6-5 with TRBJ2-1, with D perhaps matching TRBD2 (5 bases). This CDR3 is built from 14 residues. CDR1 is MNHEY and CDR2 is SVGAGI in the germline V gene. Between the trimmed V and J ends, which lost 7 bases and 3 bases, there was a span of 13 bases. CDR3 amino acids: CASNRGLLYNEQFF. The DNA for the CDR3 is TGTGCCAGCAATAGAGGACTTCTCTACAATGAGCAGTTCTTC.

The chain combines TRBV7-8 with TRBJ1-5; maybe TRBD1 (5 bases). Near its end, the DNA agrees better with TRBJ2-3, so the J call may be wrong. Germline values: CDR1 SGHVS, CDR2 FQNEAQ. The CDR3 spans 15 residues. The chain's CDR3 is CASSLSGQVGQPQYF. In DNA, the CDR3 is TGTGCCAGCAGCTTATCAGGACAAGTTGGCCAGCCCCAGTATTTT.

To note about this clonotype: The junction shows a germline mismatch at one end, possibly a read error. The chain links TRBV29-1 to TRBJ1-1, with unresolved D. The CDR3 contains 14 residues. Germline-derived CDR1 and CDR2 are SQVTM and ANQGSEA. CDR3 in DNA: TGCAGCGTTGGGTGGGGTCCTCGGAATACTGAAACTTTCTTT. It is translated as CSVGWGPRNTETFF.

This clonotype was counted many times. V is TRBV5-6 and J is TRBJ2-2, with 11 bases matching TRBD1. The germline V gene encodes CDR1 SGHDT and CDR2 YYEEEE. Unmatched junction bases numbered 2, after V lost 1 base and J lost 6 bases. CDR3 length equals 15 residues. DNA of the CDR3: TGTGCCAGCAGCTTGCCGGGACAGGGGGCCGGGGAGCTGTTTTTT. Amino acid sequence: CASSLPGQGAGELFF.

As regards this clonotype: The junction and the germline gene differ at one end; a read error may be behind it. V and J are TRBV11-2 and TRBJ2-7; tentatively, D is TRBD2 (5 bases). The CDR3 is 13 residues long. From germline, CDR1 is SGHAT and CDR2 FQNNGV. The CDR3 here is CTSGLGLTYKQYF. The CDR3 bases are TGTACCAGCGGCTTAGGGCTCACCTACAAGCAGTACTTC.

As to this clonotype: At one boundary the junction diverges from the germline segment, which might be a read error. V is TRBV20-1 and J is TRBJ2-1; TRBD2 matches at 8 bases. The CDR3 extends over 14 amino acids. Germline CDR1 reads DFQATT; CDR2 reads SNEGSKA (reference sequence). As DNA, the CDR3 is TGCTGTGCTAGGTCCGGGAGGGCCAGGAATGAGCAGTTTTTC. Amino acids: CCARSGRARNEQFF.

To note about this clonotype: Germline is not matched at one junction end, which may reflect a read error. V usage is TRBV11-1 and J usage is TRBJ1-5, with a weak D call TRBD1 (5 bases). The CDR3 consists of 16 residues. Per germline, CDR1 SGHAT and CDR2 FQDESV (reference sequence). CDR3 nucleotides: TGTGCCAGCAGCTCACCGCATAGGGCATGGGGCCAGCTCCAGCATTTT. Translation gives CASSSPHRAWGQLQHF.

This clonotype was counted many times. V usage is TRBV6-6 and J usage is TRBJ2-4; TRBD2 agrees at 11 bases. V shed 7 bases and J 0 bases; nucleotides not matched to a gene: 5. The CDR3 runs to 16 residues. Germline V gene data show CDR1 as MNHNY and CDR2 as SVGAGI (reference sequence). The CDR3 loop is CASKKGLAGAKNIQYF. CDR3 DNA sequence: TGTGCCAGCAAAAAAGGACTAGCGGGAGCCAAAAACATTCAGTACTTC.

This clonotype was recorded at least ten times. The chain recombines TRBV29-1 with TRBJ2-5; D call uncertain. The CDR3 extends over 13 amino acids. The germline CDR1 and CDR2 sequences are SQVTM and ANQGSEA. V was shortened by 2 bases and J by 2 bases, with 9 bases between the two germline ends. For the CDR3, the DNA is TGCAGCGTTGAACTACCCGCGCAAGAGACCCAGTACTTC. The encoded protein is CSVELPAQETQYF.

About this clonotype: This could be a read error, since a much larger clone is one nucleotide away. The chain joins TRBV12-3 or TRBV12-4 to TRBJ2-4; tentatively, D is TRBD1 or TRBD2 (7 bases each). The CDR3 is 18 amino acids. Trimming removed 10 bases at V and 3 bases at J, with 28 bases between. CDR3 loop: CATSPLTGRGSDKNIQYF. The DNA for the CDR3 is TGTGCCACCAGCCCATTGACAGGGAGGGGGTCCGACAAAAACATTCAGTACTTC.

This chain joins TRBV5-1 and TRBJ1-1, with TRBD1 identical over 11 bases. The CDR3 has 14 residues. Germline CDR1 reads SGHRS; CDR2 reads YFSETQ. Trimming at V came to 2 bases and at J to 8 bases, leaving 5 bases not matched to a gene. CDR3 in DNA: TGCGCCAGCAGCTTTGACCGGGACAGGGGGGAAGCTTTCTTT. The encoded protein is CASSFDRDRGEAFF. Based on the CDR3 plus reference TRBV5-1 and TRBJ1-1, the full variable domain is KAGVTQTPRYLIKTRGQQVTLSCSPISGHRSVSWYQQTPGQGLQFLFEYFSETQRNKGNFPGRFSGRQFSNSRSEMNVSTLELGDSALYLCASSFDRDRGEAFFGQGTRLTVV.

The chain links TRBV14 to TRBJ1-5; tentative D call: TRBD1 (5 bases). The V gene's germline CDR1 is SGHDN and CDR2 FVKESK. Trimming took off 2 bases at V and 9 bases at J, with 11 bases between the two ends. The CDR3 is 13 amino acids. CDR3 DNA: TGTGCCAGCAGCCAATGGGGCTCGGGGCCCCAGCATTTT. Its protein product is CASSQWGSGPQHF.

Details on this clonotype: A read error is possible here, since a much larger clone lies one base away. The V gene is TRBV7-8, the J gene TRBJ2-7, with 7 bases fitting TRBD1. The CDR3 covers 14 residues. Germline CDR1 reads SGHVS; CDR2 reads FQNEAQ. For the CDR3, the DNA is TGTGCCAGGAGCTTAGAGGGGGCCCACTACGAGCAGTACTTC. Its translation: CARSLEGAHYEQYF.

A note on this clonotype: Just one base apart from a much larger clone, this may be a read error. This chain's CDR3 is CASSLSRELVNEQFF. In nucleotides, the CDR3 is TGTGCCAGCAGTTTATCGCGGGAGTTAGTCAATGAGCAGTTCTTC. V is TRBV12-3 or TRBV12-4 and J is TRBJ2-1; 7 nucleotides align to TRBD2. The V segment lost 2 bases and the J segment 6 bases; nucleotides outside the gene matches: 7. The CDR3 is 15 amino acids.

Comments on this clonotype: This may be a read error: a much more frequent sequence differs by one nucleotide. The rearrangement links TRBV14 to TRBJ2-7, with D hard to call. Trimming cost V 1 base and J 7 bases, with 11 bases left between them. Germline loops: CDR1 SGHDN, CDR2 FVKESK. The length of the CDR3 is 13 residues. The CDR3 sequence: CASSQGGTFEQYF. The CDR3 DNA sequence: TGTGCCAGCAGCCAAGGGGGAACTTTTGAGCAGTACTTC.